The 32 T cell receptor beta chains given below trace back to one sample, sequenced in a study of cytomegalovirus exposure and HLA in healthy donors. This table comes from immunoSEQ multiplex PCR, and its TCRdb copy is limited to in-frame clones, with some not included. The repertoire holds 110,000 or so clones, with nearly 97% as singletons. What was sequenced was PBMCs. Source of these receptors: a woman between 18 and 29 years old in good health and CMV-seronegative.

The chain has TRBV15 and TRBJ2-5; 7 bases are shared with TRBD2. The V gene end was trimmed by 0 bases and the J gene end by 4 bases; junction bases not matched to a gene: 8. CDR1 and CDR2 (germline): LNHNV, YYDKDF (reference sequence). The CDR3 contains 16 residues. Here the CDR3 DNA reads TGTGCCACCAGCAGAGATCTACAGCGGGGCAGAGAGACCCAGTACTTC. As protein: CATSRDLQRGRETQYF.

The rearrangement joins TRBV9 to TRBJ1-5; 8 bases line up with TRBD1. From germline, CDR1 is SGDLS and CDR2 YYNGEE. Unmatched junction bases numbered 2, after V lost 2 bases and J lost 4 bases. The CDR3 is 14 amino acids. Here the CDR3 DNA reads TGTGCCAGCAGCGTCGGACAGGGAAATCAGCCCCAGCATTTT. This sequence encodes CASSVGQGNQPQHF.

As to this clone: Other DNA sequences of this sample code for an identical CDR3. The chain is built from TRBV18 and TRBJ2-7; D call uncertain. The CDR3 loop spans 13 amino acids. The germline gives CDR1 KGHSH, CDR2 LQKENI. Trimming shortened V by 3 bases and J by 0 bases, and 6 bases separated the two germline ends. DNA of the CDR3: TGTGCCAGCTCACCGACAAGCTCCTACGAGCAGTACTTC. Translated, it gives CASSPTSSYEQYF.

This chain links TRBV6-4 with TRBJ2-3, with 9 bases lining up with TRBD2. Losses at the gene ends were 5 bases for V and 2 bases for J; bases not matched to a gene: 2. This CDR3 contains 14 residues. CDR1 is MRHNA, CDR2 SNTAGT, per germline. DNA of the CDR3: TGTGCCAGCAGTCGCGGGGGGGCCACAGATACGCAGTATTTT. Encoded protein: CASSRGGATDTQYF.

The rearrangement joins TRBV30 to TRBJ2-7; D not certain. Germline V CDR1 and CDR2: GTSNPN, SVGIG (reference sequence). Trimming cost V 4 bases and J 5 bases, with 9 bases left between them. This CDR3 is built from 11 residues. CDR3 bases: TGTGCCTGGATTGACACTCACGAGCAGTACTTC. Amino acid sequence: CAWIDTHEQYF.

V is TRBV7-2 and J is TRBJ2-7, with 8 bases matching TRBD1. After removal of 4 bases from V and 5 bases from J, the junction contained 10 bases not matched to a gene. The length of the CDR3 is 15 residues. From germline, CDR1 is SGHTA and CDR2 FQGNSA. This CDR3 is CASSSNRGVVHEQYF. The CDR3, as DNA: TGTGCCAGCAGCTCCAACAGGGGGGTGGTCCACGAGCAGTACTTC.

This chain uses TRBV4-1 with TRBJ2-4; D is undetermined. This CDR3 has 14 residues. Germline V lookup: CDR1 MGHRA, CDR2 YSYEKL. The ends were cut back, 4 bases at V and 5 bases at J, with 12 bases in the middle. The CDR3 is CASSPAWAQNIQYF. CDR3 bases: TGCGCCAGCAGCCCCGCCTGGGCCCAAAACATTCAGTACTTC.

The chain combines TRBV4-1 with TRBJ1-1; no clear D gene. V lost 0 bases, J lost 1 base, and 6 bases lay in between. The CDR3 has 14 residues. Germline loops: CDR1 MGHRA, CDR2 YSYEKL. The CDR3 DNA is TGCGCCAGCAGCCAAGATCCAGGGAACACTGAAGCTTTCTTT. This gives the protein CASSQDPGNTEAFF.

The chain uses TRBV4-1 and TRBJ2-7; 8 positions match TRBD1. The CDR3 contains 15 residues. V dropped 4 bases and J dropped 0; count of bases not matched to a gene: 5. CDR1 is MGHRA and CDR2 is YSYEKL in the germline V gene. The CDR3 is CASSPGQGSSYEQYF. CDR3 nucleotide sequence: TGCGCCAGCAGCCCAGGACAGGGCAGCTCCTACGAGCAGTACTTC.

V and J are TRBV7-8 and TRBJ1-5; TRBD1 agrees at 9 bases. CDR1 SGHVS and CDR2 FQNEAQ come from the germline V gene. J was trimmed by 4 bases and V by 5 bases; bases with no gene match: 9. The CDR3 spans 16 residues. The CDR3 loop is CASSPWDRVGNQPQHF. The CDR3, as DNA: TGTGCCAGCAGCCCTTGGGACAGGGTCGGGAATCAGCCCCAGCATTTT.

The chain carries TRBV4-2 and TRBJ2-1, with TRBD2 matching 13 bases. The junction had 1 base not matched to a gene; V was cut back by 0 bases and J by 2 bases. The CDR3 totals 17 residues. Germline CDR1 is LGHNA and CDR2 is YNFKEQ. Written as DNA, the CDR3 is TGTGCCAGCAGCCAAGATACTAGCGGGGGGGCCTACAATGAGCAGTTCTTC. Translating it yields CASSQDTSGGAYNEQFF.

This chain uses TRBV19 with TRBJ1-1; no firm D call. This CDR3 has 11 amino acids. Trimming left V 3 bases short and J 10 bases short, with 9 bases between. The V gene's germline CDR1 is LNHDA and CDR2 SQIVND (reference sequence). The CDR3 sequence is CASSIRPGAFF. The CDR3 coding sequence is TGTGCCAGTAGTATTCGTCCAGGAGCTTTCTTT.

The rearrangement links TRBV18 to TRBJ2-7, with TRBD1 identical over 10 bases. CDR1 and CDR2 (germline): KGHSH, LQKENI. With V trimmed by 0 bases and J by 2 bases, 1 base remained unmatched. This CDR3 region has 15 residues. CDR3 protein: CASSPPTGGPYEQYF. The CDR3 coding sequence is TGTGCCAGCTCACCACCGACAGGGGGCCCCTACGAGCAGTACTTC.

The chain recombines TRBV12-5 with TRBJ1-1; a weak D match, TRBD1 (5 bases). Germline loops: CDR1 LGHNT, CDR2 FRNRAP. The CDR3 spans 16 residues. The V end lost 5 bases, the J end lost 0 bases, and 16 bases lay between the germline ends. CDR3 in DNA: TGTGCTAGTGGTACCTCAACCGGGGGACTGAACACTGAAGCTTTCTTT. Its translation is CASGTSTGGLNTEAFF.

The gene calls are TRBV27 and TRBJ1-1; D perhaps matches TRBD1 (5 bases). V lost 6 bases, J lost 2 bases, and 16 bases lay in between. Germline V gives CDR1 MNHEY, CDR2 SMNVEV (reference sequence). The CDR3 is 15 residues long. CDR3 bases: TGTGCCAGCAGCCCGTCTTTTGGGGCTAACACTGAAGCTTTCTTT. Its protein is CASSPSFGANTEAFF.

The chain employs TRBV5-1 and TRBJ2-4; TRBD1 matches 7 bases. Germline V CDR1 and CDR2: SGHRS, YFSETQ. The CDR3 loop spans 16 amino acids. V dropped 2 bases and J dropped 0; count of bases not matched to a gene: 5. CDR3 loop: CASSLGTELAKNIQYF. DNA of the CDR3: TGCGCCAGCAGCTTAGGGACAGAACTAGCCAAAAACATTCAGTACTTC.

This clone was observed a handful of times. The chain combines TRBV6-1 with TRBJ1-2, with 8 bases lining up with TRBD1. Germline V gene lookup returns CDR1 MNHNS and CDR2 SASEGT. Trimming removed 0 bases from V and 6 bases from J; junction bases left unmatched: 3. CDR3 size: 14 residues. The CDR3: CASSEADRGDGYTF. The CDR3 bases are TGTGCCAGCAGTGAAGCCGACAGGGGAGATGGCTACACCTTC.

V is TRBV5-6 and J is TRBJ1-2; D ambiguous. Germline V gives CDR1 SGHDT, CDR2 YYEEEE. The CDR3 runs 12 residues. Trimming removed 3 bases at V and 2 bases at J, with 5 bases between. For the CDR3, the DNA is TGTGCCAGCAGCTCCTTGAACTATGGCTACACCTTC. Translating it yields CASSSLNYGYTF.

V usage is TRBV4-2 and J usage is TRBJ2-7, with 8 bases matching TRBD2. This CDR3 has 16 amino acids. V lost 0 bases, J lost 0 bases, and 4 bases stayed unmatched. Germline loops: CDR1 LGHNA, CDR2 YNFKEQ. CDR3 DNA: TGTGCCAGCAGCCAAGATGGTAGCGGGGTCTCCTACGAGCAGTACTTC. Protein: CASSQDGSGVSYEQYF.

This chain uses TRBV6-5 with TRBJ1-2, with 10 bases aligning to TRBD1. CDR3 size: 13 residues. Per the germline V gene, CDR1 is MNHEY and CDR2 is SVGAGI. The J segment lost 7 bases and the V segment lost 6 bases, leaving 5 bases of the junction unmatched. The CDR3: CASRLWTGGGYTF. The CDR3 DNA reads as TGTGCCAGCAGACTCTGGACAGGGGGTGGCTACACCTTC.

This clone has a single count. This chain links TRBV12-5 with TRBJ1-1, with TRBD1 identical over 7 bases. J lost 11 bases, V lost 5 bases, and 20 bases had no gene match. Germline CDR1 reads LGHNT; CDR2 reads FRNRAP. The CDR3 covers 16 residues. CDR3 residues: CASGLLRATGQGFAFF. In DNA, the CDR3 is TGTGCTAGTGGTCTCCTCCGAGCGACAGGGCAAGGATTCGCTTTCTTT.

On this clone itself: Other DNA sequences in the sample encode the same CDR3. This rearrangement joins TRBV15 to TRBJ2-7; D is perhaps TRBD1 (5 bases). This CDR3 has 12 amino acids. Germline V gene sequence: CDR1 LNHNV, CDR2 YYDKDF (reference sequence). Trimming left V 3 bases short and J 4 bases short, with 7 bases between. CDR3 sequence: CATSRPGYEQYF. CDR3 coding DNA: TGTGCCACCAGCAGGCCAGGGTACGAGCAGTACTTC.

The chain carries TRBV27 and TRBJ2-5; TRBD1 matches 8 bases. V dropped 3 bases and J dropped 5; count of bases not matched to a gene: 14. This CDR3 region has 17 residues. Germline values: CDR1 MNHEY, CDR2 SMNVEV (reference sequence). The CDR3 nucleotides read TGTGCCAGCAGTTTTCAGGGGGCGCTTCCAGGGTTTGAGACCCAGTACTTC. Translating it yields CASSFQGALPGFETQYF.

The chain joins TRBV11-2 to TRBJ2-1; TRBD2 is a possible D gene (7 bases). The germline CDR1 and CDR2 sequences are SGHAT and FQNNGV. The CDR3 has 16 residues. Trimming took 1 base from V and 5 from J, leaving 15 bases between them. CDR3 sequence reads: CASSLGGGRSHNEQFF. DNA for the CDR3: TGTGCCAGCAGCTTAGGGGGGGGCCGAAGTCACAATGAGCAGTTCTTC.

The V gene is TRBV13, the J gene TRBJ2-1, with 9 bases matching TRBD1. After removal of 1 base from V and 7 bases from J, the junction contained 5 bases not matched to a gene. CDR1 and CDR2 from the germline V gene are PRHDT and FYEKMQ (reference sequence). This CDR3 has 15 amino acids. DNA of the CDR3: TGTGCCAGCAGCTTAGTTCGGACAGGGGATAATGAGCAGTTCTTC. It codes for CASSLVRTGDNEQFF.

This sequence joins TRBV5-1 and TRBJ2-5; weak D call: TRBD1 (6 bases). Germline CDR1 and CDR2: SGHRS and YFSETQ. The ends were cut back, 1 base at V and 1 base at J, with 11 bases in the middle. CDR3 length equals 15 residues. CDR3 nucleotide sequence: TGCGCCAGCAGCTTGTCCAGGGGTGGCCAAGAGACCCAGTACTTC. Protein: CASSLSRGGQETQYF.

This rearrangement joins TRBV7-9 to TRBJ2-3; 8 positions agree with TRBD2. Germline V CDR1 and CDR2: SEHNR, FQNEAQ (reference sequence). Trimming cost V 7 bases and J 0 bases; bases outside gene matches: 12. This CDR3 comprises 17 residues. The CDR3 spells CASILSGETPSTDTQYF. CDR3 in DNA: TGTGCCAGCATCCTTAGCGGGGAGACTCCTAGCACAGATACGCAGTATTTT.

The V call is TRBV19, the J call TRBJ1-5, with D maybe TRBD1 (6 bases). V dropped 6 bases and J dropped 0 bases, with 12 bases sitting between them. Per germline, CDR1 LNHDA and CDR2 SQIVND (reference sequence). CDR3 length: 15 amino acids. Written as DNA, the CDR3 is TGTGCCAGTAGGCCGGACAGCCTTAGCAATCAGCCCCAGCATTTT. It specifies CASRPDSLSNQPQHF.

This sequence joins TRBV9 and TRBJ2-3, with TRBD2 matching 11 bases. Germline CDR1 reads SGDLS; CDR2 reads YYNGEE. The CDR3 is 19 residues long. V dropped 0 bases and J dropped 1; count of bases not matched to a gene: 10. The CDR3 here is CASSVAPFLAGGGTDTQYF. The DNA for the CDR3 is TGTGCCAGCAGCGTAGCTCCGTTTCTAGCGGGGGGTGGCACAGATACGCAGTATTTT.

The chain couples TRBV10-3 to TRBJ2-5; 7 bases are a match to TRBD2. The germline V gene has CDR1 ENHRY and CDR2 SYGVKD. This CDR3 is 13 amino acids long. V shed 11 bases, J shed 2 bases, and the junction held 8 bases outside the gene matches. CDR3 bases: TGTGCCGTATCGACTAGCCCACAAGAGACCCAGTACTTC. It codes for CAVSTSPQETQYF.

V usage is TRBV11-2 and J usage is TRBJ2-3, with D perhaps TRBD1 (6 bases). The CDR3 loop spans 20 amino acids. Trimming shortened V by 0 bases and J by 0 bases, and 22 bases separated the two germline ends. Per the germline V gene, CDR1 is SGHAT and CDR2 is FQNNGV. The CDR3 spells CASSLDSLDRPGLSTDTQYF. The DNA of the CDR3 is TGTGCCAGCAGCTTAGATTCGTTGGACAGACCCGGATTAAGCACAGATACGCAGTATTTT.

The count of this clone is one. The chain links TRBV7-8 to TRBJ2-1, with 10 nucleotides matching TRBD1. Germline values: CDR1 SGHVS, CDR2 FQNEAQ. V was clipped by 5 bases and J by 5 bases; unmatched bases: 9. The CDR3 runs 16 residues. The CDR3 is CASSRDRDRGHNEQFF. As DNA, the CDR3 is TGTGCCAGCAGCAGAGACCGGGACAGGGGCCACAATGAGCAGTTCTTC.